This TCR beta chain appears in the sequencing data of a study of Ad26.COV2.S vaccination and SARS-CoV-2 variants. Across the study: Donor allocation was to the COV1001 Ad26.COV2.S trial arm. Ad26.COV2.S, an intramuscular injection, was given once or twice 56 days apart. Study results and limitations: It is possible that the TCR breadth and depth analyses underestimated the total T cell responses. Spike-specific TCR breadth was greater in vaccine than placebo recipients.

As to treatment: about 20 received Ad26.COV2.S at low or high dose, single or two shots; several received placebo; per-sample allocation not given. Collection of the samples took place on day 63 after the first injection of vaccine or placebo. On this clone: No antigen is known for it.

The V and J ends lost 3 bases and 4 bases respectively, with 10 bases between them. This CDR3 is 13 amino acids long. CDR1 and CDR2 (germline): LNHDA, SQIVND (reference sequence). The assay was immunoSEQ multiplex PCR, and TCRdb's table has in-frame clones only and misses some. The data show fewer than 900,000 clones, around 90% seen once. The chain employs TRBV19 and TRBJ2-7; TRBD1 is a possible D gene (6 bases). The source was peripheral blood, collected in a trial of Ad26.COV2.S vaccine versus placebo. The receptor was isolated from a person between 18 and 65 years old who received the Ad26.COV2.S COVID-19 vaccine or a placebo. The CDR3 is CASSINRAYEQYF. CDR3 DNA sequence: TGTGCCAGTAGTATCAACAGGGCTTACGAGCAGTACTTC.